This paragraph covers one T cell receptor (beta chain) sequence. Antigen unknown. This CDR3 is 18 amino acids long. Trimming removed 5 bases from V and 2 bases from J, with 23 bases in between. This sample was included in a study of post-analysis software for immune sequencing data. Study results and limitations: Patients carried roughly 5 TRBV segments more frequently than controls did, and TRBV5-6, TRBV5-1 and TRBV20-1 were among them. Among multiple sclerosis patients, normalized Chao1 diversity was significantly below that of controls. Same-batch preparations were strongly co-clustered by F measure.

Unique molecular identifiers featured in each of the TCR beta cDNA libraries. TCRdb processed the PCR reads anew with MiXCR; each CDR3 protein has one entry. The sample has 700,000 to 900,000 distinct CDR3 sequences; more than 45% are singletons. This clonotype was sampled from a girl aged 10-17 years with multiple sclerosis. The specimen sequenced was blood. The V and J genes are TRBV12-3 or TRBV12-4 and TRBJ2-3; D may be TRBD1 or TRBD2 (5 bases each). The CDR3 is CASSLGSGTRVVTDTQYF. CDR3 DNA sequence: TGTGCCAGCAGTCTTGGCTCCGGGACCAGAGTGGTCACAGATACGCAGTATTTT.